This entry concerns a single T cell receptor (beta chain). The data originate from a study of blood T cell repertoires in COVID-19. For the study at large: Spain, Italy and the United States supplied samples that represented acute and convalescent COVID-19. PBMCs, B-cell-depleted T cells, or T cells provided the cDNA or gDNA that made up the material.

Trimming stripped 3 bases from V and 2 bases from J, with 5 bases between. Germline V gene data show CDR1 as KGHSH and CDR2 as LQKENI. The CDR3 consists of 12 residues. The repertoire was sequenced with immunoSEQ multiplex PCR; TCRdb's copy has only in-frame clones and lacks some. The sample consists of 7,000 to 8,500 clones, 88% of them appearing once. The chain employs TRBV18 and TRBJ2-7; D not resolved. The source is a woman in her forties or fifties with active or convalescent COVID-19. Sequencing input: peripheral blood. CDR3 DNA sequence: TGTGCCAGCTCACCTAATCCCTACGAGCAGTACTTC. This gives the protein CASSPNPYEQYF.